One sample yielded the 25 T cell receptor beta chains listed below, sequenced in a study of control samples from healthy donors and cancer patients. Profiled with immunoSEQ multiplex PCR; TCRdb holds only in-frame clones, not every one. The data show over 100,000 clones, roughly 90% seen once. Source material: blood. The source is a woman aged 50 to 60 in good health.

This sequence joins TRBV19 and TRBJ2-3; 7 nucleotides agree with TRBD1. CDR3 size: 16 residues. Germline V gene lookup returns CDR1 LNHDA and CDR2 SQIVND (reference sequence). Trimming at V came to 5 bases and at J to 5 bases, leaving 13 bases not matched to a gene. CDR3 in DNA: TGTGCCAGTAGTCTGCCAGGGGGAACCTCGGGAGATACGCAGTATTTT. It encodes CASSLPGGTSGDTQYF.

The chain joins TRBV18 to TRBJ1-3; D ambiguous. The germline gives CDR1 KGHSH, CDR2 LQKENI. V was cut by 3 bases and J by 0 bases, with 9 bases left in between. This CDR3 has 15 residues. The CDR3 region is CASSPWIASGNTIYF. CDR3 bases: TGTGCCAGCTCACCGTGGATCGCCTCTGGAAACACCATATATTTT.

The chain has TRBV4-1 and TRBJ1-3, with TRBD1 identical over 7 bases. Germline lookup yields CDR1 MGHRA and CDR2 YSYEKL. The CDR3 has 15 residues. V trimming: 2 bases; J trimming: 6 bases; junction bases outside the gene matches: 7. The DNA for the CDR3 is TGCGCCAGCAGCCAACAGACAGGGCAGATAAACACCATATATTTT. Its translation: CASSQQTGQINTIYF.

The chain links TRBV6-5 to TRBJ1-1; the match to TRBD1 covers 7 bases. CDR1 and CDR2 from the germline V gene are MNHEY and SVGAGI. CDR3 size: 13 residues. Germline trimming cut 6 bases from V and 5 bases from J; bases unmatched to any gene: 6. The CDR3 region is CASRNRGGTEAFF. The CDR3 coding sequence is TGTGCCAGCAGGAACAGGGGAGGGACTGAAGCTTTCTTT.

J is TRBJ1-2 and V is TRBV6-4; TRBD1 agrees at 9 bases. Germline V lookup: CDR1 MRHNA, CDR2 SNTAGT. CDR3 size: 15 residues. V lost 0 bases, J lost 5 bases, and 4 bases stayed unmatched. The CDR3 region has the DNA TGTGCCAGCAGTGACTCGACAGGGGGACAGTATGGCTACACCTTC. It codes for CASSDSTGGQYGYTF.

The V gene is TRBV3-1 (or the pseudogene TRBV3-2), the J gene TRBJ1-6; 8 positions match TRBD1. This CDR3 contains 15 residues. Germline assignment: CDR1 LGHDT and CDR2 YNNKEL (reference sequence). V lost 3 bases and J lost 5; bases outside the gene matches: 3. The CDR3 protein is CASSQRTGNNSPLHF. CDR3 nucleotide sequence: TGTGCCAGCAGCCAGCGGACAGGGAATAATTCACCCCTCCACTTT.

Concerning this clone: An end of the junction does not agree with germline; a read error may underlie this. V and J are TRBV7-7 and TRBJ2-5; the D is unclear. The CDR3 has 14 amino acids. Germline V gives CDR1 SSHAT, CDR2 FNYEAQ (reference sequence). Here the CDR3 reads CASSTSSTQETQYF. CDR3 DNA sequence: TGTGCTAGCAGCACTTCCTCTACCCAAGAGACCCAGTACTTC.

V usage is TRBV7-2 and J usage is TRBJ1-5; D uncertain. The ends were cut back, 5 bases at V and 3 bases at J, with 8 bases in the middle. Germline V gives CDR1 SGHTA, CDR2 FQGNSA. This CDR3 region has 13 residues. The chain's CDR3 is CASSPQLNQPQHF. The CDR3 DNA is TGTGCCAGCAGCCCCCAACTCAATCAGCCCCAGCATTTT.

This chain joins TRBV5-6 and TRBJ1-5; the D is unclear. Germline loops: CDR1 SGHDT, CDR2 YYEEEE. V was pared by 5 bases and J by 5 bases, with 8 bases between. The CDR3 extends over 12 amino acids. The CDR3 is CASSLRDQPQHF. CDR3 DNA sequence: TGTGCCAGCAGTCTACGGGATCAGCCCCAGCATTTT.

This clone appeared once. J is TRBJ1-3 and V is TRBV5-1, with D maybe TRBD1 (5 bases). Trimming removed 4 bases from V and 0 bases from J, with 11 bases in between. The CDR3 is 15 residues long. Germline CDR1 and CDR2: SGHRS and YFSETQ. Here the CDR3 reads CASSHSGGSGNTIYF. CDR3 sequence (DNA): TGCGCCAGCAGCCACTCCGGGGGCTCTGGAAACACCATATATTTT.

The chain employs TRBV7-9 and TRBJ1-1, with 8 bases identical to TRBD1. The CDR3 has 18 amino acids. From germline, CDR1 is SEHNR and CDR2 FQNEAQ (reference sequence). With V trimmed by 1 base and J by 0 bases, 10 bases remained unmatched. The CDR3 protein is CASSLEVLGTGVNTEAFF. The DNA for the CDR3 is TGTGCCAGCAGCTTAGAGGTATTAGGGACAGGAGTGAACACTGAAGCTTTCTTT.

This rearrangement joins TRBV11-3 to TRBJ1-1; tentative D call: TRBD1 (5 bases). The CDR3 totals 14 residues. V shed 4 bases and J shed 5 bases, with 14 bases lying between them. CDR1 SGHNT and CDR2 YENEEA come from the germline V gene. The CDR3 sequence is CASSSPGGRTEAFF. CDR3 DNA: TGTGCCAGCAGCTCCCCCGGGGGAAGGACTGAAGCTTTCTTT.

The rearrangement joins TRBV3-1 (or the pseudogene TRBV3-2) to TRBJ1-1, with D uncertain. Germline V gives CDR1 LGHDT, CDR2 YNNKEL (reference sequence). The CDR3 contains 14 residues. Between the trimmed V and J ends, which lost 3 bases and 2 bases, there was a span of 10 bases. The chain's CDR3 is CASSHSGSNTEAFF. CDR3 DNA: TGTGCCAGCAGCCACTCCGGGAGTAACACTGAAGCTTTCTTT.

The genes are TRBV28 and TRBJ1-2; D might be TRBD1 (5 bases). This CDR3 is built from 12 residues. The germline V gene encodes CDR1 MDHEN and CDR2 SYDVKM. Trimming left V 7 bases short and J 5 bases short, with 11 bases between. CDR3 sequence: CASNIKGYGYTF. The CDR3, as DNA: TGTGCCAGCAACATAAAGGGGTATGGCTACACCTTC.

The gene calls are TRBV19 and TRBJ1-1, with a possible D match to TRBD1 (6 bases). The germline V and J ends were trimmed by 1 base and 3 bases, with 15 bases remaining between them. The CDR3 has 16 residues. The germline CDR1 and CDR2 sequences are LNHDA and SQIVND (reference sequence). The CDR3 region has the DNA TGTGCCAGTAGTATAGTTAGCTGGGGGCTGGACACTGAAGCTTTCTTT. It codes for CASSIVSWGLDTEAFF.

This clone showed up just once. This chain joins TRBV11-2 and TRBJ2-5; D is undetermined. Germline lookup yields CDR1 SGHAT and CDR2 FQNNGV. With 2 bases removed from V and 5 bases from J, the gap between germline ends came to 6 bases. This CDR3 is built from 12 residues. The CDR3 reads CASSLSRETQYF. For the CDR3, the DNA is TGTGCCAGCAGCTTATCGCGTGAGACCCAGTACTTC.

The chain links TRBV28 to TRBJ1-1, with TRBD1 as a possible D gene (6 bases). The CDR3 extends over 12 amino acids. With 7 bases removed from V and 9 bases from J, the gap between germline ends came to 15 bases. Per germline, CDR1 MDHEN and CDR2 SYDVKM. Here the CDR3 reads CASTLEGHKAFF. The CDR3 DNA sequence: TGTGCCAGCACCTTAGAGGGACATAAAGCTTTCTTT.

DNA of the CDR3: TGTGCCAGCAGCCAGAGACAGGGGTCCGGCTACACCTTC. This sequence encodes CASSQRQGSGYTF. The V gene is TRBV3-1 (or the pseudogene TRBV3-2), the J gene TRBJ1-2; 8 nucleotides align to TRBD1. CDR3 length: 13 residues. Germline CDR1 and CDR2: LGHDT and YNNKEL (reference sequence). The V segment lost 3 bases and the J segment 8 bases; nucleotides outside the gene matches: 5.

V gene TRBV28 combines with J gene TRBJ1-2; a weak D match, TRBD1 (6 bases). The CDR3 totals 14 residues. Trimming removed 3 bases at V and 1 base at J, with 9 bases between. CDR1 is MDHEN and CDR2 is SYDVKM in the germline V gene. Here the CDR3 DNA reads TGTGCCAGCAGTTTGGACAGCTTTAACTATGGCTACACCTTC. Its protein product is CASSLDSFNYGYTF.

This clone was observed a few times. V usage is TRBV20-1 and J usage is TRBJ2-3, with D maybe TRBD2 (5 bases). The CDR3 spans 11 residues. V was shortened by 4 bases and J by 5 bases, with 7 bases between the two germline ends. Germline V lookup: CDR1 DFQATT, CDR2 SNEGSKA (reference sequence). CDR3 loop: CSATGGDTQYF. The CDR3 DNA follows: TGCAGTGCTACAGGAGGAGATACGCAGTATTTT.

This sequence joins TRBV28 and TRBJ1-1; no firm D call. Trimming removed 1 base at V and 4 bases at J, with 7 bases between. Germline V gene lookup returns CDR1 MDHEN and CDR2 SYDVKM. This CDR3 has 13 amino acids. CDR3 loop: CASSLSGATEAFF. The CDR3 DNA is TGTGCCAGCAGTTTATCAGGTGCCACTGAAGCTTTCTTT.

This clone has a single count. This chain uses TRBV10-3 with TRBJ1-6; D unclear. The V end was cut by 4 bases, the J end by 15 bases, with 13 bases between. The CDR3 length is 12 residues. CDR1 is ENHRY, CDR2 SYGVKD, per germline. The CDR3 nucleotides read TGTGCCATCAGTGCCGGCCCGAGGGACCTCCACTTT. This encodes CAISAGPRDLHF.

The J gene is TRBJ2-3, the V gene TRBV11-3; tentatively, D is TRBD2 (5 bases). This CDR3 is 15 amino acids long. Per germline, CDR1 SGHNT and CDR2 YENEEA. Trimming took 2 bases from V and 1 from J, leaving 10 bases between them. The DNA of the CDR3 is TGTGCCAGCAGCTTACGGGGAGACCGCACAGATACGCAGTATTTT. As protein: CASSLRGDRTDTQYF.

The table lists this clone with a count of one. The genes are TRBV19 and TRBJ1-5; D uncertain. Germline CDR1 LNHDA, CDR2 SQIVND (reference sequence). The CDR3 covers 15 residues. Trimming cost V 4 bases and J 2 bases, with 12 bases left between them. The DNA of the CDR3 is TGTGCCAGTAGTACCGGGATCGCGGGCAATCAGCCCCAGCATTTT. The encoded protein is CASSTGIAGNQPQHF.

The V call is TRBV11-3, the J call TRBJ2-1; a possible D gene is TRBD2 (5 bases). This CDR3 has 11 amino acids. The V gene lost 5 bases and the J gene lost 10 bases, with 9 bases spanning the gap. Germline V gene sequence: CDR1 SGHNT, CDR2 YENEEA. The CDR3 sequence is CASSPGGEQFF. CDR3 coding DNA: TGTGCCAGCAGCCCCGGCGGGGAGCAGTTCTTC.